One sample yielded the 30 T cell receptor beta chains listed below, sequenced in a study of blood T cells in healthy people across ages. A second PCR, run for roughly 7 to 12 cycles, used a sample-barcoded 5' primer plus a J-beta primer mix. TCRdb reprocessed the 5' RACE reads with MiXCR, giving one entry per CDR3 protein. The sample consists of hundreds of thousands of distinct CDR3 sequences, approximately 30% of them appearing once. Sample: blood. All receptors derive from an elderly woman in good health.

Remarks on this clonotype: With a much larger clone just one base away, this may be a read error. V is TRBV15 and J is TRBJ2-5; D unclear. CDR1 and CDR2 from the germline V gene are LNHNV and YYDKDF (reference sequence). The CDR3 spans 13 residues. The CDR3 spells CATGRDMRETQYF. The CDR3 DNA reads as TGTGCCACCGGCAGAGATATGCGAGAGACCCAGTACTTC. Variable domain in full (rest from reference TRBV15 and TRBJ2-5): DAMVIQNPRYQVTQFGKPVTLSCSQTLNHNVMYWYQQKSSQAPKLLFHYYDKDFNNEADTPDNFQSRRPNTSFCFLDIRSPGLGDTAMYLCATGRDMRETQYFGPGTRLLVL.

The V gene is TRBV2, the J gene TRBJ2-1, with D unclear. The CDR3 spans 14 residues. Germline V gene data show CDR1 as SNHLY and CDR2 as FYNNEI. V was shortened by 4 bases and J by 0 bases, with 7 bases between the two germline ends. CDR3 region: CASSVAASYNEQFF. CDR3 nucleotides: TGTGCCAGCAGTGTGGCAGCCTCCTACAATGAGCAGTTCTTC.

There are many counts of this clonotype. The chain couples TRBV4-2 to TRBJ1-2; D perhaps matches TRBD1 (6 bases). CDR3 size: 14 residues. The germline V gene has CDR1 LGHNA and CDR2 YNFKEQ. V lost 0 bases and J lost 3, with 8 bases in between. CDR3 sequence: CASSQETGDYGYTF. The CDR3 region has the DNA TGTGCCAGCAGCCAAGAGACAGGAGACTATGGCTACACCTTC.

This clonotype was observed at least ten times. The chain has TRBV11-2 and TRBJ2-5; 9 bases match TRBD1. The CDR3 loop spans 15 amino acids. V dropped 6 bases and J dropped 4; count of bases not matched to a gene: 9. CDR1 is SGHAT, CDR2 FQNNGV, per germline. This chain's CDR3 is CASSPERGQGETQYF. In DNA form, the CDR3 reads TGTGCCAGCAGTCCAGAGCGGGGACAGGGAGAGACCCAGTACTTC.

In DNA form, the CDR3 reads TGTGCCAGCAGTCCCTCCCTGAAACGGGCCAACTCGAACACTGAAGCTTTCTTT. Protein sequence: CASSPSLKRANSNTEAFF. The rearrangement uses TRBV7-2 and TRBJ1-1; D is unclear. From germline, CDR1 is SGHTA and CDR2 FQGNSA. The ends were cut back, 6 bases at V and 1 base at J, with 24 bases in the middle. CDR3 length: 18 residues.

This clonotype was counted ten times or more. CDR3 sequence reads: CASSLSIGRNTEAFF. The CDR3 nucleotides are TGCGCCAGCAGCTTGAGTATCGGGAGAAACACTGAAGCTTTCTTT. The J gene is TRBJ1-1, the V gene TRBV5-1; D uncertain. V shed 1 base and J shed 2 bases, with 12 bases lying between them. This CDR3 is built from 15 residues. CDR1 SGHRS and CDR2 YFSETQ come from the germline V gene.

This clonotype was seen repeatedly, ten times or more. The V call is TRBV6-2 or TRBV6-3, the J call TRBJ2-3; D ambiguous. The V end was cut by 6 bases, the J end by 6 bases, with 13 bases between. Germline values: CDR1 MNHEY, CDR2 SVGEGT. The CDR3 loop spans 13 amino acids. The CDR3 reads CASSGASWDTQYF. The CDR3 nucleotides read TGTGCCAGCAGCGGAGCTAGTTGGGATACGCAGTATTTT.

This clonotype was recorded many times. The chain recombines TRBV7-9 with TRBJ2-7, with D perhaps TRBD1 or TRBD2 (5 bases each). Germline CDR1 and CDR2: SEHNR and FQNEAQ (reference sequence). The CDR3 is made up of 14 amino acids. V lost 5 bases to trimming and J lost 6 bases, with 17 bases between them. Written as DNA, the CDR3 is TGTGCCAGCAGCCTGGCGGCAGGGAGAGGCGAGCAGTACTTC. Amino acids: CASSLAAGRGEQYF.

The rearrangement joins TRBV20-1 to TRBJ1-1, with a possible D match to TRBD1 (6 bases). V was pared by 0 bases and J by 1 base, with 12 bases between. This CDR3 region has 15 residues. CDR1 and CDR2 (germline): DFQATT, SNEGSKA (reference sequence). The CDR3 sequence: CSARDWGGPNTEAFF. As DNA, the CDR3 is TGCAGTGCTAGAGACTGGGGGGGCCCGAACACTGAAGCTTTCTTT.

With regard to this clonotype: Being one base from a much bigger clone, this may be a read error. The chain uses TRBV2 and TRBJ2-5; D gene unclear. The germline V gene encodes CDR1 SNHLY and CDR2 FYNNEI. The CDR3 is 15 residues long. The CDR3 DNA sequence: TGTGCCAACAGTGAGGTCCGCACTCAAGGGGAGACCCAGTACTTC. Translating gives CANSEVRTQGETQYF.

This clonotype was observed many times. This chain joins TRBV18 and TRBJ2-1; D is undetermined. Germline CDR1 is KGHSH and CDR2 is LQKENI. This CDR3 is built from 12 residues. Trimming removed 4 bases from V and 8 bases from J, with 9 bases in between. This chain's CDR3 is CASSLQFDEQFF. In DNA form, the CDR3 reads TGTGCCAGCTCACTCCAATTCGATGAGCAGTTCTTC.

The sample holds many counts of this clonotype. CDR3 bases: TGCGCCAGCAGCTTGGATGTGGCCCCCTACGAGCAGTACTTC. Residues: CASSLDVAPYEQYF. V usage is TRBV5-1 and J usage is TRBJ2-7; no clear D. Deletions cut 0 bases from V and 2 bases from J, with 9 bases between. Germline V gene data show CDR1 as SGHRS and CDR2 as YFSETQ. The CDR3 loop spans 14 amino acids.

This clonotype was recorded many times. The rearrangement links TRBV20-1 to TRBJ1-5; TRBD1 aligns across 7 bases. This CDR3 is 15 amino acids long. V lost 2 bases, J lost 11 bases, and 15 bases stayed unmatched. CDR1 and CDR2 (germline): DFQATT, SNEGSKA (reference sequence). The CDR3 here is CSARPQGGSGSAQHF. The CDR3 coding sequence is TGCAGTGCTAGACCTCAGGGGGGTAGTGGATCAGCCCAGCATTTT.

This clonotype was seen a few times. The CDR3 region has the DNA TGTGCCAGCAGTTTAGGAGGGACAGGGACCGAAAAACTGTTTTTT. This gives the protein CASSLGGTGTEKLFF. The J gene is TRBJ1-4, the V gene TRBV12-3 or TRBV12-4; 9 bases agree with TRBD1. The V gene end was trimmed by 1 base and the J gene end by 8 bases; junction bases not matched to a gene: 5. The CDR3 is 15 amino acids.

This chain's CDR3 is CASSLTGGQNTEAFF. CDR3 DNA: TGCGCCAGCAGCCTGACAGGGGGGCAAAACACTGAAGCTTTCTTT. J is TRBJ1-1 and V is TRBV5-1; TRBD1 agrees at 9 bases. The CDR3 runs to 15 residues. The trim removed 4 bases at V and 2 bases at J, leaving 6 bases unmatched. The V gene's germline CDR1 is SGHRS and CDR2 YFSETQ.

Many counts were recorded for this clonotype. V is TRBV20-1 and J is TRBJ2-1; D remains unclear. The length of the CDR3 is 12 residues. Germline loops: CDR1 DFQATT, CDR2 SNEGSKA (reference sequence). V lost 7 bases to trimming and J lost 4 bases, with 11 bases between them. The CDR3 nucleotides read TGCAGTGGGATTGGACGGTACAATGAGCAGTTCTTC. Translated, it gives CSGIGRYNEQFF.

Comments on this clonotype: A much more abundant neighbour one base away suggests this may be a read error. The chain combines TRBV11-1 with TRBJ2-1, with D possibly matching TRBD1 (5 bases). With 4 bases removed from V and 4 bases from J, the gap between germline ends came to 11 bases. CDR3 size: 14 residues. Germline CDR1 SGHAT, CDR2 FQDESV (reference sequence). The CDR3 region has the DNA TGTGCCAGCAGCTGGGGCAGACATTACAATGAGCAGTTCTTC. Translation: CASSWGRHYNEQFF.

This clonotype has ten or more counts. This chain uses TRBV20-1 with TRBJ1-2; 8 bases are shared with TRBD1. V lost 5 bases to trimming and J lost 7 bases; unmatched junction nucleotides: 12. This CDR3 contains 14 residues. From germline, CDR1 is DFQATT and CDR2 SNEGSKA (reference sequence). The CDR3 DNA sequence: TGCAGTGCTGGAGCGACAGGGGTGGTGGGTGGCTACACCTTC. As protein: CSAGATGVVGGYTF.

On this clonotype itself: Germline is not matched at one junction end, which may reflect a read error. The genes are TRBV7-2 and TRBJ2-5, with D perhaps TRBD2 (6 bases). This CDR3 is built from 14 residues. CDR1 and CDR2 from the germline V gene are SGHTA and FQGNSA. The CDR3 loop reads CAGSLGAGKETQYF. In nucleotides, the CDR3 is TGTGCCGGCAGCTTAGGAGCGGGCAAAGAGACCCAGTACTTC.

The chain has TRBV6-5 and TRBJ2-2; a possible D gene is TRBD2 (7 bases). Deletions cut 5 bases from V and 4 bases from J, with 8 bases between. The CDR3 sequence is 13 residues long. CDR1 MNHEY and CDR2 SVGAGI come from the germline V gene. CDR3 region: CASSRGATGELFF. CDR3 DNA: TGTGCCAGCAGTCGGGGGGCCACCGGGGAGCTGTTTTTT.

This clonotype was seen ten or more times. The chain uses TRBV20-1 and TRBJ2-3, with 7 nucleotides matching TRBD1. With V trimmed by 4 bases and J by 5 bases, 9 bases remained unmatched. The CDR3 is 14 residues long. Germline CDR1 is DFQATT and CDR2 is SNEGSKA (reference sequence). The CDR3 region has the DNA TGCAGTGCTACGACCGGGACAGAGGGAGATACGCAGTATTTT. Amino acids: CSATTGTEGDTQYF.

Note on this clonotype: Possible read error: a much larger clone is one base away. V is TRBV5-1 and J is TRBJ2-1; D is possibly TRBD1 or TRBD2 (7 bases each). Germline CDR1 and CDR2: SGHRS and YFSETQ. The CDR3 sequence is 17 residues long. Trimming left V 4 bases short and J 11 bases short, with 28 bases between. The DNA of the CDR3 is TGCGCCAGCAGCCCCCTACCCGGGGCAGGGGGGGCTACGAAGCAGTTCTTC. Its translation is CASSPLPGAGGATKQFF.

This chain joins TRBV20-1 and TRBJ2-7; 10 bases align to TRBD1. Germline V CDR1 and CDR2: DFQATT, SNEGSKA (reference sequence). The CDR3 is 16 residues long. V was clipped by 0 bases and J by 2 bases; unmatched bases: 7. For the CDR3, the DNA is TGCAGTGCTAGAGACCCGGGGACAGGGGACACCTACGAGCAGTACTTC. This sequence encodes CSARDPGTGDTYEQYF.

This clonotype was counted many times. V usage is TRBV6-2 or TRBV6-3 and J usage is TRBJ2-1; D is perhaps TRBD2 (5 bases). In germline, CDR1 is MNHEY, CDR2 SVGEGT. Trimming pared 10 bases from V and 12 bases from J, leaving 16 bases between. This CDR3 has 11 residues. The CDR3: CATDHGLRQFF. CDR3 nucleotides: TGTGCCACCGACCACGGACTTAGGCAGTTCTTC.

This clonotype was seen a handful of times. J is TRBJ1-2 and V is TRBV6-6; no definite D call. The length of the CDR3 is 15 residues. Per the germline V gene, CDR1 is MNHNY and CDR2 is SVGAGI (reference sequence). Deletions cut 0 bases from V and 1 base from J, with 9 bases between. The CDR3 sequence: CASSYSAAGNYGYTF. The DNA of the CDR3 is TGTGCCAGCAGTTACTCAGCTGCGGGTAACTATGGCTACACCTTC.

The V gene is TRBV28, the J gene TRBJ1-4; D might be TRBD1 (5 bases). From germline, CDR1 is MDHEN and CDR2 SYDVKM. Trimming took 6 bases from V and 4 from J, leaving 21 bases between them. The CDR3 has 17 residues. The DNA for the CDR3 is TGTGCCAGCAGCCTCCTTACATTTCGGGGCCGTAATGAAAAACTGTTTTTT. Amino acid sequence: CASSLLTFRGRNEKLFF.

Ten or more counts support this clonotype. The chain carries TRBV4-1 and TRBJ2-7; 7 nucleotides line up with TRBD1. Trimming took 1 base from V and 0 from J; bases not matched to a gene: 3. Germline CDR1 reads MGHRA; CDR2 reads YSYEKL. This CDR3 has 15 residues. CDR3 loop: CASSQAGTASYEQYF. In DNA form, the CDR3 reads TGCGCCAGCAGCCAAGCCGGGACAGCCTCCTACGAGCAGTACTTC.

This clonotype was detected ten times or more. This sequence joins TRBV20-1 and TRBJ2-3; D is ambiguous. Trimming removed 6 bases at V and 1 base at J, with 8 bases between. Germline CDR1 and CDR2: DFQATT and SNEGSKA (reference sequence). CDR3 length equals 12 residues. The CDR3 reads CSARTRTDTQYF. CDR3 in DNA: TGCAGTGCCAGAACCCGCACAGATACGCAGTATTTT.

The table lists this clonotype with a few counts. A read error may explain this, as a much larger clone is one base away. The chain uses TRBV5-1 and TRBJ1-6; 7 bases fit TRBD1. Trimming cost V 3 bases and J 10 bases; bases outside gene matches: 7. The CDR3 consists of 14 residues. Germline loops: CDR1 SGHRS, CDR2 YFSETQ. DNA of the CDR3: TGCGCCAGCAGCTGGGACAGCGGTCGGTCACCCCTCCACTTT. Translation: CASSWDSGRSPLHF.

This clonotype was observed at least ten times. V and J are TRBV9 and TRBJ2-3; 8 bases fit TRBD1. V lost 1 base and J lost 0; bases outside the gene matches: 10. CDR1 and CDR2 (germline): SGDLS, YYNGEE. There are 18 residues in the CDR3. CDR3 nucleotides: TGTGCCAGCAGCGTAACCCCCGGACAGGGTTCTAGCACAGATACGCAGTATTTT. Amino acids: CASSVTPGQGSSTDTQYF.